The rows below give T cell receptor beta chains drawn from one sample of a study of control samples from healthy donors and cancer patients. The repertoire was sequenced with immunoSEQ multiplex PCR; TCRdb's copy has only in-frame clones and lacks some. The sample comprises about 100,000 clones, 85% to 90% of which are singletons, and roughly 7.7% rests with the top ten. Sequencing was done on a sample of blood. The source of these receptors is a man in his thirties or forties in good health. The CDR3 runs from the conserved cysteine through the conserved F or W. The order of the fields is V gene, clone size, D gene, J gene, CDR3 DNA, CDR3 protein. The D gene is left open where the match is weak. The size of a clone is reported for some rows only, either as once, few or many, or as a class for expanded clones.

>TRBV19|few|.|TRBJ1-5
TGTGCCAGTAGCCTCCGGGACACTAATCAGCCCCAGCATTTT
CASSLRDTNQPQHF
>TRBV11-2|.|TRBD1|TRBJ1-3
TGTGCCAGCAGCCGCGGGACAGGCGTAACAAACACCATATATTTT
CASSRGTGVTNTIYF
>TRBV5-1|.|TRBD1|TRBJ2-5
TGCGCCAGCAGCTTGGGCACAGGGGGGGAGACCCAGTACTTC
CASSLGTGGETQYF
>TRBV7-2|.|.|TRBJ1-6
TGTGCCAGCAGCACAGGACACATTAATTCACCCCTCCACTTT
CASSTGHINSPLHF
>TRBV7-9|.|.|TRBJ1-2
TGTGCCAGCAGACCACTCGGGCAGGGGAAAAGCGGCTACACCTTC
CASRPLGQGKSGYTF
>TRBV5-8|.|TRBD1|TRBJ2-1
TGTGCCAGCAGCTGGGGACAGGGCTACAATGAGCAGTTCTTC
CASSWGQGYNEQFF
>TRBV5-1|.|TRBD1|TRBJ1-5
TGCGCCAGCAGCTTGAAAGGACAGGCGGATCAGCCCCAGCATTTT
CASSLKGQADQPQHF
>TRBV11-2|.|TRBD1|TRBJ2-1
TGTGCCAGCAGCTTAGATAGGGGACAGGGAGGCAATGAGCAGTTCTTC
CASSLDRGQGGNEQFF
>TRBV30|.|TRBD1|TRBJ2-7
TGTGCCTGGAGTACCGGGACAGCCTACGAGCAGTACTTC
CAWSTGTAYEQYF
>TRBV2|.|.|TRBJ1-2
TGTGCCAGCAGGAGGGCCGCCTATGGCTACACCTTC
CASRRAAYGYTF
>TRBV3-1/TRBV3-2|once|.|TRBJ2-5
TGTGCCAGCAGCCTACGGACAGACCAAGAGACCCAGTACTTC
CASSLRTDQETQYF
>TRBV20-1|.|.|TRBJ2-1
TGCAGTGCTAGTCGGGATTACAATGAGCAGTTCTTC
CSASRDYNEQFF
>TRBV27|once|TRBD1|TRBJ1-1
TGTGCCAGCTCCACAGGGGGGACAAAAGCTTTCTTT
CASSTGGTKAFF
>TRBV6-5|.|.|TRBJ1-5
TGTGCCAGCAGAGTAAGTCAGGGTATGGATCAGCCCCAGCATTTT
CASRVSQGMDQPQHF
>TRBV18|.|.|TRBJ1-3
TGTGCCAGCTCATCACGGGACGGAAGCTCTGGAAACACCATATATTTT
CASSSRDGSSGNTIYF
>TRBV27|.|.|TRBJ1-2
TGTGCCAGCAGTGCCCAGGGAGAGGGCAGGTATGGCTACACCTTC
CASSAQGEGRYGYTF
>TRBV19|.|.|TRBJ2-2
TGTGCCAGTAGTCTACAGGCGAACACCGGGGAGCTGTTTTTT
CASSLQANTGELFF
>TRBV7-9|.|.|TRBJ1-1
TGTGCCAGCAGCTTGCCCGGAGAAGGAAACACTGAAGCTTTCTTT
CASSLPGEGNTEAFF
>TRBV30|.|.|TRBJ1-1
TGTGCCTGGAGTTTCAAGCGAACTGAAGCTTTCTTT
CAWSFKRTEAFF
>TRBV15|once|.|TRBJ2-1
TGTGCCACCAGCAGGAGGAGCGGGCGCTACAATGAGCAGTTCTTC
CATSRRSGRYNEQFF
>TRBV24-1|.|TRBD1|TRBJ2-1
TGTGCCACCAGTGATTTGGCGACAGGGGTTTTCAATGAGCAGTTCTTC
CATSDLATGVFNEQFF
>TRBV5-6|.|TRBD1|TRBJ2-3
TGTGCCAGCAGCTCTTGGGACAGGGGGCATGCAGATACGCAGTATTTT
CASSSWDRGHADTQYF
>TRBV6-6|.|.|TRBJ1-2
TGTGCCAGCAGGGGACCCGATATCGGCTATGGCTACACCTTC
CASRGPDIGYGYTF
>TRBV29-1|.|TRBD2|TRBJ2-7
TGCAGCGCCCGCCCCGCTGGCGGGAGAACCTACGAGCAGTACTTC
CSARPAGGRTYEQYF
>TRBV3-1/TRBV3-2|.|.|TRBJ2-7
TGTGCCAGCAGCCAATTTGGCGGTGGCGAGCAGTACTTC
CASSQFGGGEQYF
>TRBV10-3|.|TRBD2|TRBJ2-2
TGTGCCATCAGAGGACTAGCGGGGATCGGGGAGCTGTTTTTT
CAIRGLAGIGELFF
>TRBV19|few|.|TRBJ1-5
TGTGCCAGTTGGACGGAATATAGCAATCAGCCCCAGCATTTT
CASWTEYSNQPQHF
>TRBV30|.|.|TRBJ2-1
TGTGCCTTTACGAATGGGTTTAGCGGAGCGGAGCAGTTCTTC
CAFTNGFSGAEQFF
>TRBV11-1|.|TRBD1|TRBJ1-6
TGTGCCAGCAGCTTGGACAGGGGGAATTCACCCCTCCACTTT
CASSLDRGNSPLHF
>TRBV24-1|.|TRBD2|TRBJ2-1
TGTGCCACCAGTGACCCGGGACTAGCCGGTGAGCAGTTCTTC
CATSDPGLAGEQFF
>TRBV19|once|.|TRBJ1-1
TGTGCCAGTAGTATGGAGGTCGAAGGAACTGAAGCTTTCTTT
CASSMEVEGTEAFF